These T cell receptor beta chains were read from a single sample in a study of T cell repertoires in cytomegalovirus infection. TCRdb independently ran MiXCR on the reads; one entry per CDR3 protein. The sample carries 500,000 or so distinct CDR3 sequences, approximately 17% recorded once. Sequenced input: CD8+ T cells from PBMCs. The source of these receptors is a human donor in good health (CMV status not recorded). Some clones in this sample may be carry-over from other donors' samples. Each CDR3 is given with its conserved first and last residue. The D gene is left open where the match is weak. Expanded clones get a size class; other rows say once, few or many, or leave the size out.

j_call	clone_size	v_call	d_call	cdr3_nt	cdr3_aa
TRBJ2-3	-	TRBV12-3/TRBV12-4	-	TGTGCCAGCAGTTCGGGACCCTCAGATACGCAGTATTTT	CASSSGPSDTQYF
TRBJ2-1	few	TRBV12-3/TRBV12-4	-	TGTGCCAGCAGTGCCTCTGAGCAGTTCTTC	CASSASEQFF
TRBJ1-5	many	TRBV23-1	-	TGCGCCAGCCCCTTAGGCGGGGATTTGCGCAATCAGCCCCAGCATTTT	CASPLGGDLRNQPQHF
TRBJ2-2	many	TRBV7-8	TRBD2	TGTGCCAGCAGCTTAGGTCGGGGGGGGTTCACCGGGGAGCTGTTTTTT	CASSLGRGGFTGELFF
TRBJ2-1	many	TRBV7-8	-	TGTGCCAGCAGCTCTCCCTTAGTGGCCCACAATGAGCAGTTCTTC	CASSSPLVAHNEQFF
TRBJ2-3	many	TRBV7-8	TRBD2	TGTGCCAGCAGCTCCCCGGGACTAGCGGGGGGGGGGGATACGCAGTATTTT	CASSSPGLAGGGDTQYF
TRBJ1-5	-	TRBV20-1	-	TGCAGTGCCCCCCGAGGACAGTATAGCAATCAGCCCCAGCATTTT	CSAPRGQYSNQPQHF
TRBJ1-4	many	TRBV5-5	-	TGTGCCAGCTCCTCCCCCGCCGCAACTAATGAAAAACTGTTTTTT	CASSSPAATNEKLFF
TRBJ1-1	many	TRBV7-9	TRBD1	TGTGCCAGCAGCGACAGGGATACTGAAGCTTTCTTT	CASSDRDTEAFF
TRBJ2-1	-	TRBV15	-	TGTGCCACCAGCAGATCTAGGGGCGGTGGGGCCTACAATGAGCAGTTCTTC	CATSRSRGGGAYNEQFF
TRBJ2-1	few	TRBV24-1	-	TGTGCCACCAAGGAAGGAAATGAGCAGTTCTTC	CATKEGNEQFF
TRBJ1-1	-	TRBV27	-	TGTGCCAGCAGTTTGGGAACTGAATCTTTCTTT	CASSLGTESFF
TRBJ1-2	many	TRBV11-2	-	TGTGCCAGCAGCTTATCGGGGGGTACCCCCTATGGCTACACCTTC	CASSLSGGTPYGYTF
TRBJ2-1	many	TRBV14	TRBD2	TGTGCCAGCAGCCCCCCCGCCGGGGGGACCTACAATGAGCAGTTCTTC	CASSPPAGGTYNEQFF
TRBJ1-2	few	TRBV25-1	-	TGTGCCAGCAGTGGCCCCCGGGGCCAATACTATGGCTACACCTTC	CASSGPRGQYYGYTF
TRBJ2-5	many	TRBV28	TRBD1	TGTGCCAGCAGTCTTCGACAGGGAAGTGAGACCCAGTACTTC	CASSLRQGSETQYF
TRBJ1-1	-	TRBV12-3/TRBV12-4	-	TGTGCCAGCAGTTTTCGGGGTCGGGGCACTGAAGCTTTCTTT	CASSFRGRGTEAFF
TRBJ2-1	few	TRBV27	-	TGTGCCAGCACGTCGGGGGCCTCCTACAATGAGCAGTTCTTC	CASTSGASYNEQFF
TRBJ2-5	few	TRBV5-1	-	TGCGCCAGCAGCAAGCGCCGGGACACAAGCCAAGAGACCCAGTACTTC	CASSKRRDTSQETQYF
TRBJ2-7	once	TRBV20-1	TRBD2	TGCAGTGCCAGAGGGACTAGTCGGTACGAGCAGTACTTC	CSARGTSRYEQYF
TRBJ2-1	few	TRBV6-5	-	TGTGCCAGCAGTTACTCCGACAGAGACAATGAGCAGTTCTTC	CASSYSDRDNEQFF
TRBJ1-1	many	TRBV27	TRBD1	TGTGCCAGCAGTGCCGAGACAGGGATCACTGAAGCTTTCTTT	CASSAETGITEAFF
TRBJ2-3	many	TRBV12-3/TRBV12-4	-	TGTGCCAGCAGTGTATTGCCACGGCCCACAGATACGCAGTATTTT	CASSVLPRPTDTQYF
TRBJ2-7	few	TRBV27	TRBD1	TGTGCCAGCGAGACAGGGTCCCACGAGCAGTACTTC	CASETGSHEQYF
TRBJ2-1	few	TRBV6-6	TRBD2	TGTGCCAGCAGTTACTGGGGGGAGGGCCGTCGCTACAATGAGCAGTTCTTC	CASSYWGEGRRYNEQFF